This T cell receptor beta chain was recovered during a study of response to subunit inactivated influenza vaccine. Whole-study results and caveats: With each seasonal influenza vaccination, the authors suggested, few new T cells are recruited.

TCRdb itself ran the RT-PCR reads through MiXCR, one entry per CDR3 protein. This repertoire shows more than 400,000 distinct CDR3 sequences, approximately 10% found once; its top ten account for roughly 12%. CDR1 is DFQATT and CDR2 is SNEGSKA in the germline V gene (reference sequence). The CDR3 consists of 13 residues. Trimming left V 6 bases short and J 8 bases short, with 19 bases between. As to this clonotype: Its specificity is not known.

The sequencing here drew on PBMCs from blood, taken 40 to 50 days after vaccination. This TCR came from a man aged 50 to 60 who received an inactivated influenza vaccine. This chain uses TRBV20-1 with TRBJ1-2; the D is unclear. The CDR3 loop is CSATTLGREGYTF. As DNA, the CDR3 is TGCAGTGCCACCACCCTGGGCCGAGAGGGCTACACCTTC.